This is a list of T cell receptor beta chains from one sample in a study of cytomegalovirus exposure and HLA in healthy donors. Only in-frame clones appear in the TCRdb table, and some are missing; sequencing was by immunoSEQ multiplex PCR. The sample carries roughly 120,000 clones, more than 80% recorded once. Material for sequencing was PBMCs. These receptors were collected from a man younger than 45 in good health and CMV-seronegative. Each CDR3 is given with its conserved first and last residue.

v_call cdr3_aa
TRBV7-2 CASSLGLGPTHEQYF
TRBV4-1 CASSQDPPSGKNEQFF
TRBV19 CASSAATGAYEQYF
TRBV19 CASSILAGSSYNEQFF
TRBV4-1 CASSQDLGAGAGQYQETQYF
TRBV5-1 CASSSGVASGNEQYF
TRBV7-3 CASSLKGADTQYF
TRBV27 CASSGSGQPQHF
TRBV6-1 CASSGLTGGPTEAFF
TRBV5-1 CASSSRRESNQPQHF
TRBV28 CASNRDYGYTF
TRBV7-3 CASSLGTSANNEQFF
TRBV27 CASSLSGAGVYSYEQYF
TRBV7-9 CASSFTPTRDTEAFF
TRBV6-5 CASSGTGNGANVLTF
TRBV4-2 CASSQFLGRDAKETQYF